Below, one T cell receptor (beta chain) is given with its context. Its matching antigen is unknown. Trimming took 3 bases from V and 9 from J, leaving 13 bases between them. There are 13 residues in the CDR3. Per the germline V gene, CDR1 is SGDLS and CDR2 is YYNGEE. The data originate from a study of T-cell memory formation after mild COVID-19. Whole-study findings and limits: Largely, contracting CD4+ clones fell within CM and EM, and contracting CD8+ clones within EMRA.

Each CDR3 protein gets one entry after TCRdb re-called the 5' RACE reads with MiXCR. The sample holds approximately 290,000 distinct CDR3 sequences, around 19% seen once. The sample consisted of PBMCs or a T cell subset sorted from them (not recorded which). This clonotype originated in a man aged 18 to 29 who had mild COVID-19 (a few samples of this study predate the infection). Cell type and time point are not known. The chain is built from TRBV9 and TRBJ2-1; possible D gene TRBD2, 6 bases. The CDR3 reads CASSGSWGGEQFF. The CDR3 coding sequence is TGTGCCAGCAGCGGTTCGTGGGGAGGTGAGCAGTTCTTC. Combining the CDR3 with reference TRBV9 and TRBJ2-1 gives the whole variable domain DSGVTQTPKHLITATGQRVTLRCSPRSGDLSVYWYQQSLDQGLQFLIQYYNGEERAKGNILERFSAQQFPDLHSELNLSSLELGDSALYFCASSGSWGGEQFFGPGTRLTVL.